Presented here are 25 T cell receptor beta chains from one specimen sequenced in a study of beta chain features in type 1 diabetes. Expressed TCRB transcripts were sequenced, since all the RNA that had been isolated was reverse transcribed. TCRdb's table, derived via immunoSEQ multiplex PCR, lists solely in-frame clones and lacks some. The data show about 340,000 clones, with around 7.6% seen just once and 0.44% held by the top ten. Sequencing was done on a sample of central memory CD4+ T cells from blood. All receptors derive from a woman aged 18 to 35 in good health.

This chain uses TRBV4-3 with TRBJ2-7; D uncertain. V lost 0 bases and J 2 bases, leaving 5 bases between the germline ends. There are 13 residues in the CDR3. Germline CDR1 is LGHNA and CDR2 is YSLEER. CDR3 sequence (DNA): TGCGCCAGCAGCCAAGACTACACCTACGAGCAGTACTTC. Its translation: CASSQDYTYEQYF.

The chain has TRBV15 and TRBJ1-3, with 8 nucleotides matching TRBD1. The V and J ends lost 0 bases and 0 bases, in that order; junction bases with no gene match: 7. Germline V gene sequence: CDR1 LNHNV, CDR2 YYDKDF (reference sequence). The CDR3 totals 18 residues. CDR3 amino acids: CATSRDLPRGHSGNTIYF. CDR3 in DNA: TGTGCCACCAGCAGAGATCTCCCCAGGGGGCACTCTGGAAACACCATATATTTT.

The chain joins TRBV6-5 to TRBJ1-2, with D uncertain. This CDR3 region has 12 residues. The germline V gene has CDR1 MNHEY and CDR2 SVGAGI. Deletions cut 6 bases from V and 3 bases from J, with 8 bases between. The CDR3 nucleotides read TGTGCCAGCAGATCGGGTTACTATGGCTACACCTTC. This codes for CASRSGYYGYTF.

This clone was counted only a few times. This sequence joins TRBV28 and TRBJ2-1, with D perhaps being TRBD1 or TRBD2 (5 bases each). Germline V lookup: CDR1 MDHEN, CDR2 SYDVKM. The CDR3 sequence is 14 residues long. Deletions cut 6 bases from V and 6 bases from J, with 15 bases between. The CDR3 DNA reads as TGTGCCAGCAGAGGCTCCGGGACGTTCAATGAGCAGTTCTTC. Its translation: CASRGSGTFNEQFF.

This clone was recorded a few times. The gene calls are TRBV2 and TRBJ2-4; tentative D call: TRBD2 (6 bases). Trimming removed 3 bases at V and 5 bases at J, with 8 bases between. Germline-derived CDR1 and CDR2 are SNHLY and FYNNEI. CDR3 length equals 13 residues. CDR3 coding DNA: TGTGCCAGCAGTGAGCAGCGGGAAAACATTCAGTACTTC. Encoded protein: CASSEQRENIQYF.

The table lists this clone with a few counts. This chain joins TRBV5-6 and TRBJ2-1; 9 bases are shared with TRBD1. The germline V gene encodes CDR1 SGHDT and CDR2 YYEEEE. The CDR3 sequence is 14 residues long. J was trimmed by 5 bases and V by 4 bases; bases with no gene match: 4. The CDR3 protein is CASSATGGDNEQFF. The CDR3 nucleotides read TGTGCCAGCAGCGCGACAGGGGGTGACAATGAGCAGTTCTTC.

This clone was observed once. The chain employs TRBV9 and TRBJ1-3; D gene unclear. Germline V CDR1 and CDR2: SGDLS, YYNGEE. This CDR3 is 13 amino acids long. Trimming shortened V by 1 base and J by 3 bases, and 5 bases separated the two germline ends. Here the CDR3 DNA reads TGTGCCAGCAGCGTATTTAATGGAAACACCATATATTTT. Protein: CASSVFNGNTIYF.

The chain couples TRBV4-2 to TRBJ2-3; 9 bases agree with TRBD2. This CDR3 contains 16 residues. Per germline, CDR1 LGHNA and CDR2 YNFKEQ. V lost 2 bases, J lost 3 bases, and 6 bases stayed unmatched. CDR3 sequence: CASSQKRAGGTDTQYF. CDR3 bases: TGTGCCAGCAGCCAAAAGAGAGCGGGAGGTACAGATACGCAGTATTTT.

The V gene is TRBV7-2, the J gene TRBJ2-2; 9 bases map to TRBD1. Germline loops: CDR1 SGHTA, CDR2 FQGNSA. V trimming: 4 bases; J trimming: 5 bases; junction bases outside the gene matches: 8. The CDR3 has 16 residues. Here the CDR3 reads CASSSVRQGVTGELFF. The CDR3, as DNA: TGTGCCAGCAGCTCCGTCCGACAGGGGGTTACCGGGGAGCTGTTTTTT. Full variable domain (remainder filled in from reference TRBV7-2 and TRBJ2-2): GAGVSQSPSNKVTEKGKDVELRCDPISGHTALYWYRQSLGQGLEFLIYFQGNSAPDKSGLPSDRFSAERTGGSVSTLTIQRTQQEDSAVYLCASSSVRQGVTGELFFGEGSRLTVL.

The CDR3 here is CASSRENAYEQYF. The CDR3 DNA is TGTGCCAGCAGCCGGGAGAATGCCTACGAGCAGTACTTC. The chain links TRBV7-2 to TRBJ2-7, with D possibly TRBD2 on 6 matching bases. The CDR3 has 13 amino acids. Per the germline V gene, CDR1 is SGHTA and CDR2 is FQGNSA. Trimming stripped 5 bases from V and 2 bases from J, with 10 bases between.

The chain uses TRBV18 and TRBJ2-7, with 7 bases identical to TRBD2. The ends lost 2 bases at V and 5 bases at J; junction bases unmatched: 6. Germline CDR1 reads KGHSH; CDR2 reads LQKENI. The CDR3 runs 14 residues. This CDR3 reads CASSPSSGTHEQYF. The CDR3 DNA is TGTGCCAGCTCACCATCCAGCGGGACTCACGAGCAGTACTTC.

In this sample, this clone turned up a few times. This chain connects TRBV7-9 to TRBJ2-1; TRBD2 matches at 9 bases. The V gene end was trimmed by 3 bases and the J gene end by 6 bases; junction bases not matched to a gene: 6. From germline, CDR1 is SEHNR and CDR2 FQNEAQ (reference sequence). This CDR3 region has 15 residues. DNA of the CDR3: TGTGCCAGCAGCTTGTGGACTAGCGAGGGCAATGAGCAGTTCTTC. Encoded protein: CASSLWTSEGNEQFF.

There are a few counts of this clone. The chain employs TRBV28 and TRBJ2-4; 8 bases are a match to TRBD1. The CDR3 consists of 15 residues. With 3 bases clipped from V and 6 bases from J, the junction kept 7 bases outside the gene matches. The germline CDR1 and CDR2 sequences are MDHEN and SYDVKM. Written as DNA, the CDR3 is TGTGCCAGCAGTTTCTTGTCAGGACAGGGAAACATTCAGTACTTC. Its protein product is CASSFLSGQGNIQYF.

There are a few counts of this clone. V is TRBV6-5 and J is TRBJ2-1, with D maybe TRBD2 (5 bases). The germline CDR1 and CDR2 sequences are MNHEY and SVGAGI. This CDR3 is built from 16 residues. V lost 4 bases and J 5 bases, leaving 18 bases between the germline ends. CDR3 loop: CASSSPRVPGNNEQFF. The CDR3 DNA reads TGTGCCAGCAGTTCCCCCCGGGTCCCCGGGAACAATGAGCAGTTCTTC.

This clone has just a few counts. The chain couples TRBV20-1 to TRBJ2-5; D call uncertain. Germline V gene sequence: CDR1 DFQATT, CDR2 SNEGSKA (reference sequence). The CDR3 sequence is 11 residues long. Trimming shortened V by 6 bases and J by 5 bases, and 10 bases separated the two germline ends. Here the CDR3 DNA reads TGCAGTGCCCAGACCCCGGAGACCCAGTACTTC. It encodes CSAQTPETQYF.

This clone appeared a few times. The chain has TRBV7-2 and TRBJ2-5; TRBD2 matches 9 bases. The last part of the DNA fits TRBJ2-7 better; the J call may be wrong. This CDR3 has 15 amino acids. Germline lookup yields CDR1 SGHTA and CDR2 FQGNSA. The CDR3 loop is CASSFIAGAAYEQYF. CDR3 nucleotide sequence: TGTGCCAGCAGCTTTATAGCGGGAGCGGCCTACGAGCAGTACTTC.

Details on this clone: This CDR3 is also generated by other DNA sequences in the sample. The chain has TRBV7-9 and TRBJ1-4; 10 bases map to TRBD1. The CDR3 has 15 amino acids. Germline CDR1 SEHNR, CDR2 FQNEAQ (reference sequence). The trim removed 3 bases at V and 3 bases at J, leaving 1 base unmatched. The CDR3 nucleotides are TGTGCCAGCAGCTTGGGGACAGGGGCTAATGAAAAACTGTTTTTT. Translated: CASSLGTGANEKLFF. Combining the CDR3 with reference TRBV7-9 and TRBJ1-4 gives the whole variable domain DTGVSQNPRHKITKRGQNVTFRCDPISEHNRLYWYRQTLGQGPEFLTYFQNEAQLEKSRLLSDRFSAERPKGSFSTLEIQRTEQGDSAMYLCASSLGTGANEKLFFGSGTQLSVL.

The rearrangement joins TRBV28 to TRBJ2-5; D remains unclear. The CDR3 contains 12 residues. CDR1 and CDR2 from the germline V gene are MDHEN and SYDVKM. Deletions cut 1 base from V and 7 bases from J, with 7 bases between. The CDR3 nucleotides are TGTGCCAGCAGTTTATCAAAGGGGACCCAGTACTTC. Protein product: CASSLSKGTQYF.

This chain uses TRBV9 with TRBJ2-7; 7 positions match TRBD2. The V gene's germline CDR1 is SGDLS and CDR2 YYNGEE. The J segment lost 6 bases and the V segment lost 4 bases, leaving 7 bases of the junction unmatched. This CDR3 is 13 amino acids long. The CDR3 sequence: CASSRSSGGEQYF. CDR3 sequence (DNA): TGTGCCAGCAGCCGATCTAGCGGTGGCGAGCAGTACTTC. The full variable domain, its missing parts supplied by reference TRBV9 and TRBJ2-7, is DSGVTQTPKHLITATGQRVTLRCSPRSGDLSVYWYQQSLDQGLQFLIQYYNGEERAKGNILERFSAQQFPDLHSELNLSSLELGDSALYFCASSRSSGGEQYFGPGTRLTVT.

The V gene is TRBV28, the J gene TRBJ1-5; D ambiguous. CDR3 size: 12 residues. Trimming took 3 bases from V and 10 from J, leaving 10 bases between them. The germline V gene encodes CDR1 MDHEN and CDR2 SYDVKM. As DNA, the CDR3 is TGTGCCAGCAGTTTGCCATTCATCCCCCAGCATTTT. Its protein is CASSLPFIPQHF.

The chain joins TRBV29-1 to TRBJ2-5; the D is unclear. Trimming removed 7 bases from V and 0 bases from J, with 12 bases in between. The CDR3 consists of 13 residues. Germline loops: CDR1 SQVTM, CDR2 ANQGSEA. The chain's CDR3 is CSAVLGDQETQYF. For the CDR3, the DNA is TGCAGCGCCGTCCTGGGCGACCAAGAGACCCAGTACTTC.

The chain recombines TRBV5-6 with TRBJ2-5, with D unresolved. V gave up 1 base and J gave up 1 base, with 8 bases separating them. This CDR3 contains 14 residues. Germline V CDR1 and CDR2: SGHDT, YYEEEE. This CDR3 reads CASSLRTGQETQYF. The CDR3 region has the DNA TGTGCCAGCAGCTTGCGGACGGGCCAAGAGACCCAGTACTTC.

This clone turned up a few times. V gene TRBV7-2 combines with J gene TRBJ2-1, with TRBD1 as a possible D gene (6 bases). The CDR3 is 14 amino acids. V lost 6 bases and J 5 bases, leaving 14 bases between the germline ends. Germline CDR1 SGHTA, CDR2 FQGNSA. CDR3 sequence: CASSPRTGNNEQFF. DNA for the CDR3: TGTGCCAGCAGTCCGAGAACAGGGAACAATGAGCAGTTCTTC. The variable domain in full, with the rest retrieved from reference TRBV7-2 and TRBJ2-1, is GAGVSQSPSNKVTEKGKDVELRCDPISGHTALYWYRQSLGQGLEFLIYFQGNSAPDKSGLPSDRFSAERTGGSVSTLTIQRTQQEDSAVYLCASSPRTGNNEQFFGPGTRLTVL.

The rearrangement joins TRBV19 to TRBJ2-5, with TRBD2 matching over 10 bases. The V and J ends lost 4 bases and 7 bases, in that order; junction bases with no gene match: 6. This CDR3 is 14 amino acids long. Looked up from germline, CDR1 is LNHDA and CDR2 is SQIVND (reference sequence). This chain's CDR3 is CASSNLAGDGTQYF. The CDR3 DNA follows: TGTGCCAGTAGTAATCTAGCGGGAGACGGGACCCAGTACTTC.

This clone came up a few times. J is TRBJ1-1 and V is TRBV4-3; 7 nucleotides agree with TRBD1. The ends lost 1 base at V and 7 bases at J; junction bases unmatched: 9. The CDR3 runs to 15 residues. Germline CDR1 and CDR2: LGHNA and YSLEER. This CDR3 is CASSQVLTGDFEAFF. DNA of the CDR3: TGCGCCAGCAGCCAAGTGTTAACAGGGGACTTTGAAGCTTTCTTT.